The rows below give T cell receptor beta chains drawn from one sample of a study of blood T cell repertoires in COVID-19. The repertoire was sequenced with immunoSEQ multiplex PCR; TCRdb's copy has only in-frame clones and lacks some. The data contain 300,000 to 400,000 clones, approximately 86% of them singletons. Sequencing used peripheral blood. These receptors were taken from a woman aged 55-69 years with COVID-19, enrolled during active disease. The CDR3 runs from the conserved cysteine through the conserved F or W. Each record gives: CDR3 DNA, CDR3 protein, clone size, V gene, J gene, D gene. The D gene is left open where the match is weak. Not all rows give a size; the values are once, few, many and, for expanded clones, a class.

TGTGCCAGCAGCTTGGTACAGGGAGGGGTCTATGGCTACACCTTC	CASSLVQGGVYGYTF	.	TRBV5-4	TRBJ1-2	.
TGCGCCAGCAGGGAACAGGGCACAGATACGCAGTATTTT	CASREQGTDTQYF	.	TRBV23-1	TRBJ2-3	.
TGTGCCAGCAGCCCCGGGACAGGCAATACCTACGAGCAGTACTTC	CASSPGTGNTYEQYF	.	TRBV9	TRBJ2-7	TRBD1
TGTGCCAGCAGTTTCCATATAATGGGGGGGAATTTCTATAATTCACCCCTCCACTTT	CASSFHIMGGNFYNSPLHF	.	TRBV27	TRBJ1-6	.
TGTGCCAGCAGCTTGGCAGGGGCCGGCGCCGCCCGACTGAACACTGAAGCTTTCTTT	CASSLAGAGAARLNTEAFF	few	TRBV5-4	TRBJ1-1	.
TGTGCCAGCACACAAGAGACCCAGTACTTC	CASTQETQYF	.	TRBV21-1	TRBJ2-5	.
TGTGCCAGCAGACCACAGGGGGCGGTGAATGAAAAACTGTTTTTT	CASRPQGAVNEKLFF	.	TRBV7-2	TRBJ1-4	TRBD1
TGTGCCAGCTCCAACACAGTCGGGGGGGTAACTTACGAGCAGTTCTTC	CASSNTVGGVTYEQFF	.	TRBV18	TRBJ2-1	TRBD2
TGTGCCAGCAGTTACTCGACACATAGCAATCAGCCCCAGCATTTT	CASSYSTHSNQPQHF	.	TRBV6-5	TRBJ1-5	.
TGTGCCAGCAGCTTAACGGTTCAGGGGGGCTACACCTTC	CASSLTVQGGYTF	.	TRBV7-3	TRBJ1-2	.
TGTGCCAGCAGCTGGACTAGCGGGCCCCGGGATACGCAGTATTTT	CASSWTSGPRDTQYF	.	TRBV3-1/TRBV3-2	TRBJ2-3	TRBD2
TGTGCCAGCAGTTTCATCCAGGGCTATGGCTACACCTTC	CASSFIQGYGYTF	.	TRBV12-3/TRBV12-4	TRBJ1-2	.
TGTGCCAGCAGGCTTGACAGGAACTATGGCTACACCTTC	CASRLDRNYGYTF	.	TRBV6-5	TRBJ1-2	.
TGTGCCAGCAGCTTAATAGCTAGCGGGGGTCTCGCTGAGCAGTTCTTC	CASSLIASGGLAEQFF	.	TRBV7-3	TRBJ2-1	TRBD2
TGTGCCAGCAGCACCAGGGATATTGGTCAGCCCCAGCATTTT	CASSTRDIGQPQHF	.	TRBV7-9	TRBJ1-5	.
TGTGCCAGCTCAAGATACCGGGGCACCGGGGAGCTGTTTTTT	CASSRYRGTGELFF	.	TRBV6-5	TRBJ2-2	.
TGTGCCAGCAGCTTGGCAGGAGGGAATGAGCAGTTCTTC	CASSLAGGNEQFF	.	TRBV7-7	TRBJ2-1	.
TGTGCCAGCAGCTCCGAGAGGGACACTGAAGCTTTCTTT	CASSSERDTEAFF	.	TRBV5-4	TRBJ1-1	.
TGTGCCAGCAGCGGGGGGTGGGATATTCCCTACGAGCAGTACTTC	CASSGGWDIPYEQYF	once	TRBV7-2	TRBJ2-7	.
TGTGCCAGCAGCTCAGGGTTCAGGGCTAATGAAAAACTGTTTTTT	CASSSGFRANEKLFF	.	TRBV7-6	TRBJ1-4	.
TGTGCCCGGAATCAAACGGGGACAGGCCCTACTGAAGCTTTCTTT	CARNQTGTGPTEAFF	.	TRBV21-1	TRBJ1-1	.
TGCAGTGCTCCAAGCACAGATACGCAGTATTTT	CSAPSTDTQYF	.	TRBV20-1	TRBJ2-3	.
TGCGCCAGCAGCCAAGGTGGTGATTTCAACTCCGGGGCCAACGTCCTGACTTTC	CASSQGGDFNSGANVLTF	few	TRBV4-1	TRBJ2-6	.
TGTGCCAGCAGCTTAGCGGCGGAGGGCTATGGCTACACCTTC	CASSLAAEGYGYTF	.	TRBV11-2	TRBJ1-2	.
TGTGCCAGCAGCGTCTTAGCGGGGGGCAGCTCCTACGAGCAGTACTTC	CASSVLAGGSSYEQYF	.	TRBV9	TRBJ2-7	TRBD2
TGTGCCAGCAGTGAGTTGTGGGGCGGAGAGGATGGCTACACCTTC	CASSELWGGEDGYTF	.	TRBV6-1	TRBJ1-2	.
TGTGCCAGCAGCCTCCCGACAGGGGGCATCAACGAGCAGTACTTC	CASSLPTGGINEQYF	.	TRBV5-4	TRBJ2-7	TRBD1
TGTGCCAGCAGTGAACTTCGTGGGGTAGCGGGGGCCAATGAGCAGTTCTTC	CASSELRGVAGANEQFF	.	TRBV6-1	TRBJ2-1	TRBD2
TGTGCCAGCAGTTACGACGGGGGGTCGAACACCGGGGAGCTGTTTTTT	CASSYDGGSNTGELFF	.	TRBV6-2/TRBV6-3	TRBJ2-2	TRBD2
TGTGCCAGCAGTTCCGGGGGAACTGAAGCTTTCTTT	CASSSGGTEAFF	.	TRBV12-3/TRBV12-4	TRBJ1-1	.
TGTGCCATCAGTGAGATCGGGGGGCAGGACACTGAAGCTTTCTTT	CAISEIGGQDTEAFF	.	TRBV10-3	TRBJ1-1	.
TGTGCCAGCTCGGGGGGGTCCTATGGCTACACCTTC	CASSGGSYGYTF	.	TRBV7-8	TRBJ1-2	.
TGTGCCAGTACCTCGGGACTAGCGGGGGGGAAGTCATACAATGAGCAGTTCTTC	CASTSGLAGGKSYNEQFF	.	TRBV19	TRBJ2-1	TRBD2
TGTGCCAGCAGGTCTACCGGGACAGGGTTTTATGGCTACACCTTC	CASRSTGTGFYGYTF	.	TRBV6-5	TRBJ1-2	TRBD1
TGCGCCAGCAGCTTGGCCCCTAGCGGGGGGAAAGTATACGAGCAGTACTTC	CASSLAPSGGKVYEQYF	once	TRBV5-1	TRBJ2-7	TRBD2
TGTGCCAGCCGTCGCGCAACTAATGAAAAACTGTTTTTT	CASRRATNEKLFF	.	TRBV7-2	TRBJ1-4	.
TGTGCCAGCAGCGTAGCCGAGGGACTTTTAGGGACCCAGTACTTC	CASSVAEGLLGTQYF	.	TRBV9	TRBJ2-5	.
TGTACCACCCCCCCCAGTTCAGGCGGCTACACCTTC	CTTPPSSGGYTF	.	TRBV7-9	TRBJ1-2	.
TGTGCCAGTAGTATAGGACAGGGGGCCCGAGCTTTCTTT	CASSIGQGARAFF	.	TRBV19	TRBJ1-1	TRBD1
TGTGCCAGCAGCTTAGTTATGGTGGGGGCCTCTTACAATGAGCAGTTCTTC	CASSLVMVGASYNEQFF	.	TRBV7-8	TRBJ2-1	.
TGTGCCAGCAGCTTAGCGGTCGGACAGCTGAACACTGAAGCTTTCTTT	CASSLAVGQLNTEAFF	once	TRBV7-6	TRBJ1-1	.
TGCGCCAGCAGCTTCTCCGACAGGGGGGGCAATGAGCAGTTCTTC	CASSFSDRGGNEQFF	.	TRBV5-1	TRBJ2-1	TRBD1
TGTGCCAGCAGCTTGCAGGACAGCCAAGAGACCCAGTACTTC	CASSLQDSQETQYF	.	TRBV7-2	TRBJ2-5	.
TGCGCCAGCAGCCCCCTTTCTGGGCGGGGGTCCCCTTACAATGAGCAGTTCTTC	CASSPLSGRGSPYNEQFF	.	TRBV4-1	TRBJ2-1	TRBD2
TGTGCCACCAGCGCCAGGCTGGGGAGCTATGGCTACACCTTC	CATSARLGSYGYTF	.	TRBV15	TRBJ1-2	.
TGTGCCAGCAGCCTCGGACTAGTAAATGAGCAGTTCTTC	CASSLGLVNEQFF	.	TRBV7-6	TRBJ2-1	TRBD2
TGTGCCAGCAGGAAAGAGGGACAGGGGAGCTATGGCTACACCTTC	CASRKEGQGSYGYTF	.	TRBV2	TRBJ1-2	TRBD1
TGTGCCAGCAGTTTGGTGCCAGGGGGTTTTAACGAGCAGTACTTC	CASSLVPGGFNEQYF	.	TRBV27	TRBJ2-7	TRBD1
TGTGCCAGCGGCCGGGTTGCGGGGAAACTGTTTTTT	CASGRVAGKLFF	.	TRBV12-3/TRBV12-4	TRBJ1-4	.
TGTGCCAGTCGAAGCGGGACAACTAATGAAAAACTGTTTTTT	CASRSGTTNEKLFF	.	TRBV19	TRBJ1-4	.
TGCGCCAGCAGCCAAGTATTATTGGGTACAGAAGAGACCCAGTACTTC	CASSQVLLGTEETQYF	.	TRBV4-1	TRBJ2-5	.
TGTGCCAGCAGCTCCGGGACTAGCGGGGGGGCACTCAGCCTTCAGTACTTC	CASSSGTSGGALSLQYF	few	TRBV5-8	TRBJ2-4	TRBD2
TGTGCCAGTAGTATACCGGGACAGGGATCGACCCAGTACTTC	CASSIPGQGSTQYF	.	TRBV19	TRBJ2-5	TRBD1